This TCR beta chain was retrieved from a study of sequential checkpoint blockade in melanoma. This clone counts as large. This CDR3 has 14 residues. V was pared by 4 bases and J by 6 bases, with 8 bases of the junction left unmatched. Germline V gene sequence: CDR1 GTSNPN, CDR2 SVGIG (reference sequence). Sample treatment: randomized to nivolumab then ipilimumab (arm A) or the reverse (arm B). The protocol was immunoSEQ multiplex PCR, while the TCRdb copy is restricted to in-frame clones and leaves out a portion. There are about 3,600 clones in the sample; 34% occur only once, and approximately 30% lies in the top ten.

This specimen consisted of tumor tissue (inferred from file names), obtained from a patient given nivolumab and ipilimumab in sequence. The chain couples TRBV30 to TRBJ1-5; 8 bases line up with TRBD1. The sequence was obtained from a human donor with melanoma. The CDR3 sequence: CAWTGQGLGQPQHF. In DNA form, the CDR3 reads TGTGCCTGGACCGGACAGGGTCTAGGTCAGCCCCAGCATTTT.